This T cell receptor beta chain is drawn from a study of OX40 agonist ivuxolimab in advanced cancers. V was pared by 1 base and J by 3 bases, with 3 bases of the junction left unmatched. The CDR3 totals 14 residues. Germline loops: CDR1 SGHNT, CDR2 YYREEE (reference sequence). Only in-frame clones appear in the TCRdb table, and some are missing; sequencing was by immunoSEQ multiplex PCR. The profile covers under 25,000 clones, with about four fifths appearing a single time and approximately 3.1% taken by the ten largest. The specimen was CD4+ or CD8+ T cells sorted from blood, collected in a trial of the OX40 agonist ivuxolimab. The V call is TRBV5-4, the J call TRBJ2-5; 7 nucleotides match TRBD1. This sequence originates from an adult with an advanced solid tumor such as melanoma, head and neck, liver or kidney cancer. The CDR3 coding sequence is TGTGCCAGCAGCTTGTCCGGGACAGAAGAGACCCAGTACTTC. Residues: CASSLSGTEETQYF.